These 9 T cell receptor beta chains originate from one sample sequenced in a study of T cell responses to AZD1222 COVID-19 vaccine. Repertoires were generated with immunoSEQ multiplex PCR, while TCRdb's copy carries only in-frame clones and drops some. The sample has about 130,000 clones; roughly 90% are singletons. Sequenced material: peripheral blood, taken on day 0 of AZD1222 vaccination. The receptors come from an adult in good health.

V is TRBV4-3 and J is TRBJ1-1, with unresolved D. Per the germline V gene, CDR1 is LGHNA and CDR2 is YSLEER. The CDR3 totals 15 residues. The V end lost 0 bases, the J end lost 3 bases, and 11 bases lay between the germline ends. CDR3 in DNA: TGCGCCAGCAGCCAAGATTACTTAGTTGACACTGAAGCTTTCTTT. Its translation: CASSQDYLVDTEAFF.

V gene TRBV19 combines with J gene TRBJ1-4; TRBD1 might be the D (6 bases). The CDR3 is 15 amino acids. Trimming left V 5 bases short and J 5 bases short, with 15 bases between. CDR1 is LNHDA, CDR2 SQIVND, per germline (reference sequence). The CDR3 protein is CASSPQGQMNEKLFF. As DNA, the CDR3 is TGTGCCAGTAGTCCCCAGGGGCAGATGAATGAAAAACTGTTTTTT. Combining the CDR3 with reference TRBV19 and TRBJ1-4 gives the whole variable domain DGGITQSPKYLFRKEGQNVTLSCEQNLNHDAMYWYRQDPGQGLRLIYYSQIVNDFQKGDIAEGYSVSREKKESFPLTVTSAQKNPTAFYLCASSPQGQMNEKLFFGSGTQLSVL.

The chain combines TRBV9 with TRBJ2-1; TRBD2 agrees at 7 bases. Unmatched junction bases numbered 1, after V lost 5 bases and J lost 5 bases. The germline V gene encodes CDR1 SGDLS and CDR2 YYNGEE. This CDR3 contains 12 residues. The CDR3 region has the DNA TGTGCCAGCAGTCTAGCGGACAATGAGCAGTTCTTC. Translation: CASSLADNEQFF. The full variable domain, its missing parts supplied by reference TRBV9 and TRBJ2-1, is DSGVTQTPKHLITATGQRVTLRCSPRSGDLSVYWYQQSLDQGLQFLIQYYNGEERAKGNILERFSAQQFPDLHSELNLSSLELGDSALYFCASSLADNEQFFGPGTRLTVL.

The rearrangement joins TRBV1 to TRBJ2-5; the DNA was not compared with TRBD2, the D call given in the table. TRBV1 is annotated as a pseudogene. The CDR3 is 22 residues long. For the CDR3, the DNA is TGCACCAGCAGCCAATTTAGACTAGCGGGAGTCCCGGTCCCTAGCCCTAGAGGGACCCAGTACTTC. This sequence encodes CTSSQFRLAGVPVPSPRGTQYF.

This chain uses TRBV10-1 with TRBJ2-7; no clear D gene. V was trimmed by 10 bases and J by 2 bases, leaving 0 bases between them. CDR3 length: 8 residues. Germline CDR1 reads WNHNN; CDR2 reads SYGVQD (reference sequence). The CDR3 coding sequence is TGCGCCACCTACGAGCAGTACTTC. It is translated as CATYEQYF.

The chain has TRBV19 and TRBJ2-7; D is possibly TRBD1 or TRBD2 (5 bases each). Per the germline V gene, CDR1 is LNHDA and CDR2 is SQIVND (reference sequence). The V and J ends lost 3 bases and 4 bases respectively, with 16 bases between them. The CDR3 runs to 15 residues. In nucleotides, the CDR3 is TGTGCCAGTAGTATTTGGGACGGAGGAAAATACGAGCAGTACTTC. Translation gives CASSIWDGGKYEQYF.

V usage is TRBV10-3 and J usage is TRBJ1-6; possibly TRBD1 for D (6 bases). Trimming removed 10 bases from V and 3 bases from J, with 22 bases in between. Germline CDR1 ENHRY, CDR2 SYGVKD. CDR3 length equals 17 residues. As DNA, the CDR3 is TGTGCCACCGGATCCCGGTCGGACAGCAACTATAATTCACCCCTCCACTTT. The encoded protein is CATGSRSDSNYNSPLHF.

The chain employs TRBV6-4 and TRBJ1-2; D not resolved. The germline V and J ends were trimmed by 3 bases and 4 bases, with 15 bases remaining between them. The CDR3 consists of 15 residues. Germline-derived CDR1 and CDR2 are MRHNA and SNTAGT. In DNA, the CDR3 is TGTGCCAGCAGTGAATTTCTCAGATGGGGCTATGGCTACACCTTC. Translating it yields CASSEFLRWGYGYTF.

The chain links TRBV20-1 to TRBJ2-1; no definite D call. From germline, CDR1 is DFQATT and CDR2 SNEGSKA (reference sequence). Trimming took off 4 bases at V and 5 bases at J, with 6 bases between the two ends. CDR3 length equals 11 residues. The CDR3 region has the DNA TGCAGTGCTACCCAGGACAATGAGCAGTTCTTC. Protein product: CSATQDNEQFF.